This TCR beta chain was captured in a study of CD8+ T cells in alopecia areata. The authors sorted CD4+ cells into CD25+CD127- cells for roughly five patients. A FACSAria was used to sort CD4+ and CD8+ T cells. These cells came from PBMCs. The CDR3 is 16 amino acids. V shed 6 bases, J shed 2 bases, and the junction held 11 bases outside the gene matches. Germline V gives CDR1 KGHSH, CDR2 LQKENI. Study-wide results and caveats: Greater clonality was observed in lesional scalp samples, especially alopecia totalis/universalis, versus normal scalp.

RNA was extracted and reverse transcribed into cDNA as the sequencing template. Generated by immunoSEQ multiplex PCR, the TCRdb table keeps only in-frame clones and is missing some. Of 35,000 or so clones listed, over 50% were seen once; the top ten hold less than 2%. Comments on this clone: Its matching antigen is unknown.

The specimen was CD4+ Tregs sorted from blood. The TCR comes from a human donor with alopecia areata. V is TRBV18 and J is TRBJ2-3, with 7 bases matching TRBD1. The CDR3 sequence: CASSRRTGRTTDTQYF. The CDR3 nucleotides read TGTGCCAGCTCCCGACGGACAGGCCGGACCACAGATACGCAGTATTTT.